This T cell receptor beta chain stems from a study of control samples from healthy donors and cancer patients. Sequencing used immunoSEQ multiplex PCR; TCRdb keeps in-frame clones, though not all of them. The sample yields tens of thousands of clones, roughly nine tenths seen once. The receptor was derived from a man in his fifties or sixties in good health. The sample taken for sequencing was blood.

In DNA form, the CDR3 reads TGCGCCAGCAGCCAAGACCAGGGATCAGGAAACACCATATATTTT. It is translated as CASSQDQGSGNTIYF. V and J are TRBV4-1 and TRBJ1-3; weak D call: TRBD1 (5 bases). V was cut by 0 bases and J by 4 bases, with 10 bases left in between. The germline CDR1 and CDR2 sequences are MGHRA and YSYEKL. The CDR3 is 15 amino acids.